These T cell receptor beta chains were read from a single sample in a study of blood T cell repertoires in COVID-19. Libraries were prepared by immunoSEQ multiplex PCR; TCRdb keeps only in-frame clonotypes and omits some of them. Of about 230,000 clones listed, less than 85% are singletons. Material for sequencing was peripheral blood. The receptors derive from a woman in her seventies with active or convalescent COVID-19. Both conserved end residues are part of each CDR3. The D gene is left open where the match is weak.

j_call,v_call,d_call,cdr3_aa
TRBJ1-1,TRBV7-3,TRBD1,CASSRQQGGSTEAFF
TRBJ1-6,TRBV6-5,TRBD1,CASIRQGDSPLHF
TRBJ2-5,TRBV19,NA,CASTDGGVEETQYF
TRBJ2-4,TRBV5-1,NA,CASSLDPGMSKNIQYF
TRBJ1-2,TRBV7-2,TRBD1,CASSAYRGDYGYTF
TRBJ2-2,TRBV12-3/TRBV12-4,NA,CASCYSNTGELFF
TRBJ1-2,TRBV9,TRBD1,CASSTPRQGPNYGYTF
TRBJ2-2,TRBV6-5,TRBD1,CASRQGAGGELFF
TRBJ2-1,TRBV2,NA,CASSPRFYNEQFF
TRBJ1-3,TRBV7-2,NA,CASSTTGTLPGNTIYF
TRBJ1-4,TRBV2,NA,CASRPAPTNEKLFF
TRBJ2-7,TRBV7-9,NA,CASSLAGATYEQYF
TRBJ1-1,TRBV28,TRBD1,CASSPPTDRVGTEAFF
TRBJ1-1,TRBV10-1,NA,CASSGRVHTEAFF
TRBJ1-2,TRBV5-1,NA,CASSTGQGNYGYTF
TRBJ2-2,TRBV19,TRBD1,CASSLGRGYNTGELFF
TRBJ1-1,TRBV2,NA,CASSERGRGNTEAFF
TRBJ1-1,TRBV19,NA,CASRADRLGEAFF
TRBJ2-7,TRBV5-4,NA,CASSLRQGGWNEQYF
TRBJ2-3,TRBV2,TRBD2,CASRRTSGTSTDTQYF
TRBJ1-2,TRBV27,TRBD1,CASRYSGQGAAGYTF
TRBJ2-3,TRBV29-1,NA,CSVGVASSTDTQYF
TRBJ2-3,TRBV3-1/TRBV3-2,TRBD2,CAGSQDSLAGGSDTQYF
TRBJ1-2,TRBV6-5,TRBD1,CAGGQGAFTNYGYTF
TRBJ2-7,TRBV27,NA,CASSNTRGQYF
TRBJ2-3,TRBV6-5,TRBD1,CATGGGQGTDTQYF
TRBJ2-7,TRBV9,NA,CASSVVPEAYEQYF
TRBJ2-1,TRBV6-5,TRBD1,CAYQPGQGGDEQFF
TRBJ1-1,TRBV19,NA,CASSTPGGAFF
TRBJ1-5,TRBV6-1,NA,CASSETGGRQPQHF
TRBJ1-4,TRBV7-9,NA,CASSLGTLSRSSDEKLFF
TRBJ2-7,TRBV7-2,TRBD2,CASSLNGGTAYEQYF
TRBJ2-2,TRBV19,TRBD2,CASSMTSANTGELFF
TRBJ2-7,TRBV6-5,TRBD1,CASRANRGGEQYF
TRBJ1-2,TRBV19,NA,CASSLDSSLNYGYTF
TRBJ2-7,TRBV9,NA,CASSPGLASYEQYF
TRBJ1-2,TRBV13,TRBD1,CASSSRGRMGYTF
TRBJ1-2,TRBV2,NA,CASSFNTPGDGYTF
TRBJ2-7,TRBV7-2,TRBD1,CASSLGSGQGSYEQYF
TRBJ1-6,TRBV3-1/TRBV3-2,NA,CASSLSSPMTGPKLHF
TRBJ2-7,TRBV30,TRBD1,CAWSPGTGSPYEQYF
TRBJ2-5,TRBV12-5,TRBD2,CASDDRKRGGGETQYF
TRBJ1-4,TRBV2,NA,CASSETGSYNEKLFF